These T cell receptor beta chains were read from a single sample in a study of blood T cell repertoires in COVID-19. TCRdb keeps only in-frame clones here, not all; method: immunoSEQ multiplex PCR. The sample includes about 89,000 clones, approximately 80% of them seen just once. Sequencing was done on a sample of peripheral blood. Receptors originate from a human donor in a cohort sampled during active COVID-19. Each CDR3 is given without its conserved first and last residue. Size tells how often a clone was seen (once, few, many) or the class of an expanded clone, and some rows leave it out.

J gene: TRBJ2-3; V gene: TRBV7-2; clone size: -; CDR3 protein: ASSLGQLRTDTQY
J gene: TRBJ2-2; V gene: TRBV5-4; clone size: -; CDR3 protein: ASSSGLAANTGELF
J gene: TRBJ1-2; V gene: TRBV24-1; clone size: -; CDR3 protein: ATSDTRGRSHYGYT
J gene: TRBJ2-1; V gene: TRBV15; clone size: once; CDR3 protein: ATSRGGLAGGTTSWNEQF
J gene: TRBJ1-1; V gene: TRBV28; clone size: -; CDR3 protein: ATKNLAGYGAF
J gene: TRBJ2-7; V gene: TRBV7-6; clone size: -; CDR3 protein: ASSNGRAIYEQY
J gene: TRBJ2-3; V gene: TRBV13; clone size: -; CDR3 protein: ASSVRLAVDSSTDTQY
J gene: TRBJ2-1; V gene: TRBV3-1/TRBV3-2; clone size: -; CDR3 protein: ASSQAWPSGSSHEQF
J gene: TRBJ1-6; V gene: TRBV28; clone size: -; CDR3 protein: ASSQRQANSPLH
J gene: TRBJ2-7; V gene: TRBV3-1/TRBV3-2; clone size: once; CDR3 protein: ASSSKDRALYEQY
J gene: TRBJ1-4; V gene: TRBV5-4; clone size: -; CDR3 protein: ASSLGQGLTNEKLF
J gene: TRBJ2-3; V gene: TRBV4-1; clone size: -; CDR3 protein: ASSRLAESTDTQY
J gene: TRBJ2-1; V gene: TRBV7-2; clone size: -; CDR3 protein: ASSLGLYNEQF
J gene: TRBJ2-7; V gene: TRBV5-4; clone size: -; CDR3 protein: ASSPGGVAYEQY
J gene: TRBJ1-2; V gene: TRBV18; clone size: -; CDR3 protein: ASSPGTGINYGYT
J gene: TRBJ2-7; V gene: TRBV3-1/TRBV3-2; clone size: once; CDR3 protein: ASSQDLGTPSYEQY
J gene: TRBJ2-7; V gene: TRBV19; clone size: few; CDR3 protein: ASSSPGLAGLYEQY
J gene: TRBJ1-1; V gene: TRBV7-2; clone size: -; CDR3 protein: ASSLAMGQNTEAF
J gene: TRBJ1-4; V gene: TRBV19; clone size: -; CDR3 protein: ASRNHATNEKLF
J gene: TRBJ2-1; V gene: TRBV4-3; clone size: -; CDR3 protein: ASSQDLPGLAELSTRNEQF
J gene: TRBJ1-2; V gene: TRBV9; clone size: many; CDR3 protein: ASSPQGRGYGYT
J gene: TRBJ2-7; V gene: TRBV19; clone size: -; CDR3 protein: ASSIDRCGRAVYEQY
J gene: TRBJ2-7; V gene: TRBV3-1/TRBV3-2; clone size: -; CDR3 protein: ASSQGPGNEQY
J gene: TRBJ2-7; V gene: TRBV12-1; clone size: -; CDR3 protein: ASSPSEERDLYEQY
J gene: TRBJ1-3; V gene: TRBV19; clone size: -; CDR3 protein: ASGRGLGNSGNTIY
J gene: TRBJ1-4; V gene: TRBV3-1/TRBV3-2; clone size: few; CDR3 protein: ASSQVATENEKLF
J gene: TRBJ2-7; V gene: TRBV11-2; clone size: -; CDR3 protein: ASSSYRGRSYEQY
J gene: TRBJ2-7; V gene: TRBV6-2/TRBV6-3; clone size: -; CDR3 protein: ASSYSTGIHEQY
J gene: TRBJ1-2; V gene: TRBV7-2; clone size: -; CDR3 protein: ASTTTIQTGGYT
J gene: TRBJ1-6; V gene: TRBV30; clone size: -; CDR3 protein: AWIARDRKNSPLH
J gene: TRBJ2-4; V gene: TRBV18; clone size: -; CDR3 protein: ASSPLAPDRGVRNIQY
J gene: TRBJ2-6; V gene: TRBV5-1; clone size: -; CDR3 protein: ASRSVGGGPLGANVLT
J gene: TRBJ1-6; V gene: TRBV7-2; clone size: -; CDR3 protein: ASSPVSSPLH
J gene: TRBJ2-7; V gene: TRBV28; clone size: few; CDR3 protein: ASSLPRTSGSLSYEQY
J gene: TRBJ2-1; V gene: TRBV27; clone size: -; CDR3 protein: ASSPTGVSGRYNEQF
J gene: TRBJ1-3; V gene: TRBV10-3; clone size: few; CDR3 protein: AISDRQGSGNTIY
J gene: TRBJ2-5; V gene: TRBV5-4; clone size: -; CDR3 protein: ASAPVGGETQY
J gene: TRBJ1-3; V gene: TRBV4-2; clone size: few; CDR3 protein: ASRLTGGSGNTIY
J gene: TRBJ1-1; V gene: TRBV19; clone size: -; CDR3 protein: ASSFPGTRNTEAF
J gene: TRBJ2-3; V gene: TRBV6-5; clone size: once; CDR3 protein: ASRKPSGSDTQY